This entry concerns a single T cell receptor (beta chain). This sample was taken from a study of blood T cell repertoires in COVID-19. The wider study: Sample material is recorded as cDNA or gDNA derived from T cells, B-cell-depleted T cells, or PBMCs.

Germline CDR1 SGHVS, CDR2 FNYEAQ. This CDR3 has 17 residues. Trimming took off 1 base at V and 5 bases at J, with 21 bases between the two ends. The repertoire was sequenced with immunoSEQ multiplex PCR; TCRdb's copy has only in-frame clones and lacks some. The data hold about 140,000 clones, with 75% to 90% observed a single time. What was sequenced was peripheral blood. The TCR originated in a woman between 55 and 75 years old with active COVID-19. The rearrangement joins TRBV7-6 to TRBJ2-7; the D gene is possibly TRBD2 (6 bases). The CDR3 DNA reads as TGTGCCAGCAGCTTAGTCGGGGGAGCTGTTACGGGGGACGAGCAGTACTTC. This codes for CASSLVGGAVTGDEQYF. Looking up the rest from reference TRBV7-6 and TRBJ2-7 gives the full variable domain: GAGVSQSPRYKVTKRGQDVALRCDPISGHVSLYWYRQALGQGPEFLTYFNYEAQQDKSGLPNDRFSAERPEGSISTLTIQRTEQRDSAMYRCASSLVGGAVTGDEQYFGPGTRLTVT.